This T cell receptor beta chain came from a study of T cell responses to AZD1222 COVID-19 vaccine. Study-level results: The reported proportion of spike-specific TCRs targeting unmutated variant regions was nearly half.

There are 14 residues in the CDR3. J gave up 0 bases and V 4 bases, and 2 bases lay outside the gene matches. Germline V gene lookup returns CDR1 SGHVS and CDR2 FQNEAQ. Profiling relied on immunoSEQ multiplex PCR, and the TCRdb table lists in-frame clones only, not all of them. The sample carries some 150,000 clones, roughly 88% recorded once. With respect to this clone: Its antigen is undetermined.

The clonotype comes from an adult in good health. The chain combines TRBV7-8 with TRBJ2-7, with TRBD1 matching 8 bases. The input for sequencing was peripheral blood, taken on day 0 of AZD1222 vaccination. In nucleotides, the CDR3 is TGTGCCAGCAGCTGGACAGGGAGCTCCTACGAGCAGTACTTC. It yields the protein CASSWTGSSYEQYF.